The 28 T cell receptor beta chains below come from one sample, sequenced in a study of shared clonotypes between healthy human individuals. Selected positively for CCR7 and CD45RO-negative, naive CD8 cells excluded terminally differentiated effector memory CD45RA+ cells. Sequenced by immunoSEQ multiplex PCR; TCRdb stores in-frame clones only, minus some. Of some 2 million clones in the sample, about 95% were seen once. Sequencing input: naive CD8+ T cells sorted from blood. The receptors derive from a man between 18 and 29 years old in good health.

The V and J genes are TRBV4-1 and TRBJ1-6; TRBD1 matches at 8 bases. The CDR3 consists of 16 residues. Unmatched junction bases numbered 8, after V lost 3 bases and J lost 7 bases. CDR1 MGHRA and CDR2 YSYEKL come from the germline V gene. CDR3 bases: TGCGCCAGCAGCCATCGGACAGGGACGGCCAATTCACCCCTCCACTTT. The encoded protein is CASSHRTGTANSPLHF.

This chain's CDR3 is CASSRLTSSGTDTQYF. The CDR3 DNA follows: TGCGCCAGCAGCCGCCTGACTAGTTCCGGCACAGATACGCAGTATTTT. The chain is built from TRBV4-3 and TRBJ2-3, with a possible D match to TRBD2 (6 bases). Trimming left V 4 bases short and J 1 base short, with 15 bases between. The CDR3 covers 16 residues. In germline, CDR1 is LGHNA, CDR2 YSLEER.

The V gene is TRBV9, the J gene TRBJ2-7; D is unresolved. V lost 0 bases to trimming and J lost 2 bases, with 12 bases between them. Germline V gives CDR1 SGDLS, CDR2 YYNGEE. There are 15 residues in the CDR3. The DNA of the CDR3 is TGTGCCAGCAGCGTAGAAGGCGCTGGGGCCTACGAGCAGTACTTC. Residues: CASSVEGAGAYEQYF.

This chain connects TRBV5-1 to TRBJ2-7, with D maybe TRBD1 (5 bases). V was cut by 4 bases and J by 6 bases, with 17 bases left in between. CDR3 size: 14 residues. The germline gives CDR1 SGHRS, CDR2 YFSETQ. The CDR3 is CASSQDHRPLEQYF. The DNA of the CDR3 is TGCGCCAGCAGCCAGGACCACAGGCCCCTCGAGCAGTACTTC. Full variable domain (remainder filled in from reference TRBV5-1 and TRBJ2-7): KAGVTQTPRYLIKTRGQQVTLSCSPISGHRSVSWYQQTPGQGLQFLFEYFSETQRNKGNFPGRFSGRQFSNSRSEMNVSTLELGDSALYLCASSQDHRPLEQYFGPGTRLTVT.

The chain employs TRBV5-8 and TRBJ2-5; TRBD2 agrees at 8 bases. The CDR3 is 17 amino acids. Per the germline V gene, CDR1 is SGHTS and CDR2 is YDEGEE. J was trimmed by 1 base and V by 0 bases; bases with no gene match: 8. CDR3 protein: CASSLAPSAGGQETQYF. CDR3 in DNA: TGTGCCAGCAGCTTGGCGCCCTCGGCGGGAGGCCAAGAGACCCAGTACTTC.

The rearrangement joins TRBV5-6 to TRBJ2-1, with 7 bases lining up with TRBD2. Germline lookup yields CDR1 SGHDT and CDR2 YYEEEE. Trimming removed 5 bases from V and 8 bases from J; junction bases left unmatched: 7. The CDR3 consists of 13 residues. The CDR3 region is CASSTSVMDEQFF. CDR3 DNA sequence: TGTGCCAGCAGTACTAGCGTCATGGATGAGCAGTTCTTC.

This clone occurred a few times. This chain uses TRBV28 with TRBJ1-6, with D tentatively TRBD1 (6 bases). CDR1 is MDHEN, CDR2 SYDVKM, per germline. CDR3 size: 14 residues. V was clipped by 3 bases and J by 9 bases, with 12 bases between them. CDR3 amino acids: CASSFGGSGSPLHF. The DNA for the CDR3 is TGTGCCAGCAGTTTTGGGGGCTCGGGTTCACCCCTCCACTTT.

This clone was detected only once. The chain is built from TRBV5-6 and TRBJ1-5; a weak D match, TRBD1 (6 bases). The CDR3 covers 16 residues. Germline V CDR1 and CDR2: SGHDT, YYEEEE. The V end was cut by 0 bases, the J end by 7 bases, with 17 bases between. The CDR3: CASSLAGGAPWQPQHF. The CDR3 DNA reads TGTGCCAGCAGCTTGGCGGGGGGCGCCCCTTGGCAGCCCCAGCATTTT.

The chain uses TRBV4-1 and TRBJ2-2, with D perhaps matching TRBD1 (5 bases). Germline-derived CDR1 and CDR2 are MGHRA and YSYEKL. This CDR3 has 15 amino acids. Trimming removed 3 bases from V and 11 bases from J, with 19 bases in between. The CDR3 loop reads CASSQGDSGTYELFF. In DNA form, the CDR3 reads TGCGCCAGCAGCCAGGGTGACAGTGGCACTTATGAGCTGTTTTTT.

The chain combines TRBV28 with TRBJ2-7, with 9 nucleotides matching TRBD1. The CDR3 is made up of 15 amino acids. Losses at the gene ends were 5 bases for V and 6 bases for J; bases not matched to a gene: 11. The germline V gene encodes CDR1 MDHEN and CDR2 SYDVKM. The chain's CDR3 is CASSQRGQGSAEQYF. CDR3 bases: TGTGCCAGCAGTCAAAGGGGACAGGGATCGGCCGAGCAGTACTTC.

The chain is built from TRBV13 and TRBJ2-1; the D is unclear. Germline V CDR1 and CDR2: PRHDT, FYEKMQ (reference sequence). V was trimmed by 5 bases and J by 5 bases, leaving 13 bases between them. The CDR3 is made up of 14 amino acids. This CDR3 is CASSQPLRDNEQFF. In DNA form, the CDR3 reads TGTGCCAGCAGCCAGCCCCTTAGAGACAATGAGCAGTTCTTC. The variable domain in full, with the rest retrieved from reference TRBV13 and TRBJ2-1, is AAGVIQSPRHLIKEKRETATLKCYPIPRHDTVYWYQQGPGQDPQFLISFYEKMQSDKGSIPDRFSAQQFSDYHSELNMSSLELGDSALYFCASSQPLRDNEQFFGPGTRLTVL.

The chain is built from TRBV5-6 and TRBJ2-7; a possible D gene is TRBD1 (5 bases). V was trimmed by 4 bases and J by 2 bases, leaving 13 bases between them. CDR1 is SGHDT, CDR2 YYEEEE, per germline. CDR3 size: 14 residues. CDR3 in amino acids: CASSTSDSPYEQYF. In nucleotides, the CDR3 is TGTGCCAGCAGCACCTCAGACAGCCCCTACGAGCAGTACTTC.

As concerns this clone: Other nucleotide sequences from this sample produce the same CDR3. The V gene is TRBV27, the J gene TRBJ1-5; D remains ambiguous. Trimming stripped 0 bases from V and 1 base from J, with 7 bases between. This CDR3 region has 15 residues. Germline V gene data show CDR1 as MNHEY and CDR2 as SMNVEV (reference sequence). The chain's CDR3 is CASSLSSGSNQPQHF. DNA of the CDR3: TGTGCCAGCAGTTTATCGAGCGGGAGCAATCAGCCCCAGCATTTT.

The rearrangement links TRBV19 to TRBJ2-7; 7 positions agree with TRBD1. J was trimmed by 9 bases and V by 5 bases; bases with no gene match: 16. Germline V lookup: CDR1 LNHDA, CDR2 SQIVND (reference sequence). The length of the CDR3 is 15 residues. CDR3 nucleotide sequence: TGTGCCAGTAGTGCCGGGGACAGCCGGCTGGTGGGGCAGTACTTC. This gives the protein CASSAGDSRLVGQYF.

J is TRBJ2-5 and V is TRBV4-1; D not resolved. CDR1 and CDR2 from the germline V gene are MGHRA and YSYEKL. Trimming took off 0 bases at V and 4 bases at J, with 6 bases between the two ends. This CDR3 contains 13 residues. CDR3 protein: CASSQEPIETQYF. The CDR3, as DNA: TGCGCCAGCAGCCAAGAGCCAATAGAGACCCAGTACTTC.

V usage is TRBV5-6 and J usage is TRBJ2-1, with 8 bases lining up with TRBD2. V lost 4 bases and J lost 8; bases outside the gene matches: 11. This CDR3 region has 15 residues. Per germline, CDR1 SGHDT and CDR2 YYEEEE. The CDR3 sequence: CASSLGLAVSDEQFF. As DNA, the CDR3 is TGTGCCAGCAGCCTAGGACTAGCAGTCTCGGATGAGCAGTTCTTC. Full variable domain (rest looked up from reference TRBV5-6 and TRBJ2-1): DAGVTQSPTHLIKTRGQQVTLRCSPKSGHDTVSWYQQALGQGPQFIFQYYEEEERQRGNFPDRFSGHQFPNYSSELNVNALLLGDSALYLCASSLGLAVSDEQFFGPGTRLTVL.

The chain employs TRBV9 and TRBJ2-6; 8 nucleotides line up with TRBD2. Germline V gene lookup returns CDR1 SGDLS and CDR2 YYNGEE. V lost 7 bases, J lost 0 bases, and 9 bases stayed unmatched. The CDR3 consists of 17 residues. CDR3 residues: CASGYLAGVSGANVLTF. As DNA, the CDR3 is TGTGCCAGCGGGTACCTAGCGGGTGTCTCTGGGGCCAACGTCCTGACTTTC.

The DNA for the CDR3 is TGTGCCAGCAGTGTAGTGGGGGTTTCCTACGAGCAGTACTTC. Its translation: CASSVVGVSYEQYF. J is TRBJ2-7 and V is TRBV27; either TRBD1 or TRBD2 may supply D (5 bases each). Per germline, CDR1 MNHEY and CDR2 SMNVEV (reference sequence). The CDR3 contains 14 residues. The V and J ends lost 5 bases and 1 base respectively, with 12 bases between them.

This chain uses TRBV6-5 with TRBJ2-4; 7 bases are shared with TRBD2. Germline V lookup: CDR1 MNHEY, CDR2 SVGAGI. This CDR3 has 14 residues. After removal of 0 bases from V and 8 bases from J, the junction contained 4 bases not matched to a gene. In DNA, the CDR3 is TGTGCCAGCAGTTACTCGGGAGGGATTGACATTCAGTACTTC. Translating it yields CASSYSGGIDIQYF.

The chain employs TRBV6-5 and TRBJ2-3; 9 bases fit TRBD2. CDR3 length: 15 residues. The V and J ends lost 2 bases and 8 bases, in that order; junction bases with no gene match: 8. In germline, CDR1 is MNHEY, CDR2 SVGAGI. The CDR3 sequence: CASSYASGTQGTQYF. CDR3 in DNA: TGTGCCAGCAGTTACGCTAGCGGGACGCAGGGTACGCAGTATTTT.

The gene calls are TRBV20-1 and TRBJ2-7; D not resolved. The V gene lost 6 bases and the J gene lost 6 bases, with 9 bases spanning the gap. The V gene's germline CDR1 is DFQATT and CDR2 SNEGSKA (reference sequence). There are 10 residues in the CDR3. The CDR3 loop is CSATTGEQYF. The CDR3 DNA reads TGCAGTGCAACGACGGGCGAGCAGTACTTC.

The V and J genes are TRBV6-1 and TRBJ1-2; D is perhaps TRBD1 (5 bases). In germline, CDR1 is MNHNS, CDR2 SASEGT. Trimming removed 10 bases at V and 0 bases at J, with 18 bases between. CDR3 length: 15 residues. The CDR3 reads CAITTETSPNYGYTF. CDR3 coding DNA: TGTGCCATCACGACAGAGACTTCACCTAACTATGGCTACACCTTC.

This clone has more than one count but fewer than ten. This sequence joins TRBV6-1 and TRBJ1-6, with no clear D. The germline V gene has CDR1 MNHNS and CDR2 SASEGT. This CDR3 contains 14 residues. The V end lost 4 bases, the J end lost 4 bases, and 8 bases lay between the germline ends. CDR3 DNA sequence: TGTGCCAGCAGTGTAACCGAATATAATTCACCCCTCCACTTT. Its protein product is CASSVTEYNSPLHF.

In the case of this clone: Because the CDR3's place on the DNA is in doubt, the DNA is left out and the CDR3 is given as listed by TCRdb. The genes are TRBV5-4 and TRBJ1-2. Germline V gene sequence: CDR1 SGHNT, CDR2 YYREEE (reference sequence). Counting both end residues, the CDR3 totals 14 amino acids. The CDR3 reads CASSLFGAGYGYTF.

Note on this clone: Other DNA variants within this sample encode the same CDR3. The CDR3 spells CASSLVTSGSNEQFF. The DNA of the CDR3 is TGTGCCAGCAGCTTAGTGACTAGCGGGAGCAATGAGCAGTTCTTC. The chain employs TRBV7-9 and TRBJ2-1; TRBD2 aligns across 12 bases. The CDR3 runs to 15 residues. The germline CDR1 and CDR2 sequences are SEHNR and FQNEAQ (reference sequence). Trimming removed 1 base from V and 6 bases from J; junction bases left unmatched: 1.

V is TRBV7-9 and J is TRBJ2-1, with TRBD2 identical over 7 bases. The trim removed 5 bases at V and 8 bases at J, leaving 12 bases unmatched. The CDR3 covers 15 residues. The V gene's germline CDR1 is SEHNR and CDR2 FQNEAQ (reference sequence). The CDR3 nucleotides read TGTGCCAGCAGCCCGCAGCGGGGTACTATCTATGAGCAGTTCTTC. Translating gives CASSPQRGTIYEQFF.

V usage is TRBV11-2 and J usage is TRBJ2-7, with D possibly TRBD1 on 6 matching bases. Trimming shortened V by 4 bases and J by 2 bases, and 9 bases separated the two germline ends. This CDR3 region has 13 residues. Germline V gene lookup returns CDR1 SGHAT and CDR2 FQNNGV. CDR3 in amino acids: CASSSGTPYEQYF. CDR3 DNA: TGTGCCAGCAGCTCCGGGACACCCTACGAGCAGTACTTC.

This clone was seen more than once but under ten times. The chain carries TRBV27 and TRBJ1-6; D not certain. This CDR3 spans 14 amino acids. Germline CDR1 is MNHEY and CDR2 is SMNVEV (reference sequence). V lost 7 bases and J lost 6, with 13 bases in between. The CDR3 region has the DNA TGTGCCAGCACCCCTGGCGGGAGTAATTCACCCCTCCACTTT. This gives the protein CASTPGGSNSPLHF.